This T cell receptor beta chain was identified in a study of blood T cell repertoires in COVID-19. Background on the study: The cDNA or gDNA used as material had been derived from T cells, B-cell-depleted T cells, or PBMCs.

Recruited during active infection, patients (from Seattle) were subsequently followed longitudinally. In the source study's methods: Scientists estimated how many nucleated cells there were by amplifying reference gene primers. Method: immunoSEQ multiplex PCR; TCRdb's copy keeps in-frame clones and lacks some. Clone size and V and J calls were adopted from that table, with D and trimming inferred from the DNA. The data contain a few hundred thousand clones, roughly 88% of them seen just once; the ten biggest clones take up 18%. The CDR3 has 13 residues. V was shortened by 5 bases and J by 7 bases, with 15 bases between the two germline ends. CDR1 MNHEY and CDR2 SMNVEV come from the germline V gene (reference sequence).

The chain carries TRBV27 and TRBJ2-7, with D tentatively TRBD1 (6 bases). This clonotype originated in a man aged 50 to 59 with COVID-19, enrolled during active disease. The sequenced material came from peripheral blood. The CDR3 DNA follows: TGTGCCAGCAGTCCGCAAATGAGGGGGGAGCAGTACTTC. Translation: CASSPQMRGEQYF.